This record looks at one T cell receptor beta chain sequence and its context. Antigen: not known. Naive CD8 T cells were sorted as CD8+CD4-CCR7+CD45RA+. This sample is part of a study of molecular identifiers for immune sequencing clone quantification. Study results and caveats: Beyond 20 RNA copies, clones held over 99% of effector molecules, compared with under 1% in naive cells.

Previously described methods and listed TCR primers produced bulk TCR libraries. From the PCR reads, TCRdb called clonotypes with MiXCR, one entry per CDR3 protein. The sample carries 85,000 to 130,000 distinct CDR3 sequences, roughly 38% recorded once. The clonotype was recovered from a human donor in good health. Some libraries in this study had Jurkat cell RNA spiked in. Input material: naive CD8+ T cells from blood, with Jurkat cell RNA spiked in. The subset is: FACS-sorted CD8+CD4-CCR7+CD45RA+ naive T cells.

The CDR3 is CASSEITDTQYF. CDR3 DNA sequence: TGTGCCAGCAGCGAGATTACAGATACGCAGTATTTT. This chain links TRBV5-6 with TRBJ2-3; D gene ambiguous. This CDR3 has 12 amino acids. CDR1 SGHDT and CDR2 YYEEEE come from the germline V gene. The V end was cut by 4 bases, the J end by 3 bases, with 6 bases between.